This TCR beta chain was sequenced for a study of blood T cells in healthy people across ages. Looked up from germline, CDR1 is KGHDR and CDR2 is SFDVKD. The CDR3 sequence is 15 residues long. Unmatched junction bases numbered 7, after V lost 2 bases and J lost 7 bases. There are many counts of this clonotype. Antigen specificity is unknown. It was with a sample-barcoded 5' primer and a J-beta primer mix that a second PCR of roughly 7 to 12 cycles was run. All cDNA molecules were each tagged by a template-switch adaptor with 12 random nucleotides. TCRdb fed the 5' RACE reads into MiXCR, producing one record per CDR3 protein. This sample has 600,000 to 800,000 distinct CDR3 sequences, with 45% to 60% found just once. Study-level findings and limits: Across the age range, TCR beta diversity per million T cells fell in a roughly linear way. Whereas aged donors had fewer naive CD4+ cells, long-lived donors had more of them and higher diversity.

This rearrangement joins TRBV24-1 to TRBJ2-7, with 10 bases that match TRBD1. This TCR came from a woman older than 75 in good health. The sequenced sample was blood. CDR3 residues: CATSDSRTGGREQYF. CDR3 nucleotide sequence: TGTGCCACCAGTGATTCAAGGACAGGGGGACGAGAGCAGTACTTC.